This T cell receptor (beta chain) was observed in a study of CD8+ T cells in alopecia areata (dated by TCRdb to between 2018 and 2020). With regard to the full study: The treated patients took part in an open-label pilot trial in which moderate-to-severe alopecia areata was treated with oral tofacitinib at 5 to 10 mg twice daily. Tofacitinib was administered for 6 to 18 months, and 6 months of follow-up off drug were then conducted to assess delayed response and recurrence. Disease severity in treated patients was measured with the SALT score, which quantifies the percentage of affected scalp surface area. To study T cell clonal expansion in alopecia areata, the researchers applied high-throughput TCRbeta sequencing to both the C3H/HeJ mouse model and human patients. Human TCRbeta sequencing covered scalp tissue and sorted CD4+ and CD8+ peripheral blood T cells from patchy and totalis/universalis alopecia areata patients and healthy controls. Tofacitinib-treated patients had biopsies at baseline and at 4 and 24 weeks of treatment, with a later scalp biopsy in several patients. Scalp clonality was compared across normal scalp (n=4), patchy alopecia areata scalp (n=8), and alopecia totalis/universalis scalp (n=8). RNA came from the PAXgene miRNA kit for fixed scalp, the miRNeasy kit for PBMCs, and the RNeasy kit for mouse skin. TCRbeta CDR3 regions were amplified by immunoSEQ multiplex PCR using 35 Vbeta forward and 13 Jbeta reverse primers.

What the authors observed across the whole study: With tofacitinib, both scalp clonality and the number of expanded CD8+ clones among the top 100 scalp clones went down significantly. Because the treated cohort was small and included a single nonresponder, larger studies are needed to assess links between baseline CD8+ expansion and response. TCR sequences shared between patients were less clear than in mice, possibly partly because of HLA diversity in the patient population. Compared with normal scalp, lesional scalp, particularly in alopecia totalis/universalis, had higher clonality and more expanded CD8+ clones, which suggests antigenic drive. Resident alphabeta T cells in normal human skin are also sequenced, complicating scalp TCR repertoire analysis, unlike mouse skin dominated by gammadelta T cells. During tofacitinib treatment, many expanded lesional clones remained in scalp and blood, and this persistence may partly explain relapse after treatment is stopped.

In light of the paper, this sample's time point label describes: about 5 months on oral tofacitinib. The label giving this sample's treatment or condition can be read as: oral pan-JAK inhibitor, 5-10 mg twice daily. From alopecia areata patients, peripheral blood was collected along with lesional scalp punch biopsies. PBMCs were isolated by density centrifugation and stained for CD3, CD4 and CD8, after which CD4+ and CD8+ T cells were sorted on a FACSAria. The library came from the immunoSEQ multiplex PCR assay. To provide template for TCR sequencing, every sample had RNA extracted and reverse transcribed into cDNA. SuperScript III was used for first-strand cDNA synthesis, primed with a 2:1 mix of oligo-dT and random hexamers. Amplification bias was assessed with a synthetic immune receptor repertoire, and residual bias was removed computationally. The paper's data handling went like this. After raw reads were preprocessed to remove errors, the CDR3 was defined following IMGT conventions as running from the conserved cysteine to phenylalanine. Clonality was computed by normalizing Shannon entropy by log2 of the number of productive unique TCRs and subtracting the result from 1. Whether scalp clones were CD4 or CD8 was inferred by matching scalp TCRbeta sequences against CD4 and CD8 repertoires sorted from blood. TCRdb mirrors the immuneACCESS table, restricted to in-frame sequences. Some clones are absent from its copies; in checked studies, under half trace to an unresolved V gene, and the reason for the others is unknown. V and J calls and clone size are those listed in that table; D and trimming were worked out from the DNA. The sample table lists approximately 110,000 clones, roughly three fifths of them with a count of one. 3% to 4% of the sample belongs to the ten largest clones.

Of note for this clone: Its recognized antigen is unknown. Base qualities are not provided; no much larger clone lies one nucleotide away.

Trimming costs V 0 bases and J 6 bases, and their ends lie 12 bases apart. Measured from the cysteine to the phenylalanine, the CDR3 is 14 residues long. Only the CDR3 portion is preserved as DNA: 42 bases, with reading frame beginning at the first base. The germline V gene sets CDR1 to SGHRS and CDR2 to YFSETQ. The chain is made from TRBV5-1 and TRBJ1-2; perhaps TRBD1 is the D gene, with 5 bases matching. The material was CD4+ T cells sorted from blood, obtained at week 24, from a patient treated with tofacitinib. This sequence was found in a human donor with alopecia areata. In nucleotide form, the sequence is TGCGCCAGCAGCTTGGGTGCCAGGGACGATGGCTACACCTTC. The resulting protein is CASSLGARDDGYTF.